The following is a T cell receptor (beta chain) sequence with its context. In this sample, this clone turned up a few times. No antigen is known for it. Per-base quality was not reported, and no clone a single base away is much larger than it. The sample comes from a study of CD8+ T cells in alopecia areata listed by TCRdb under 2018. About the study as a whole: The treated patients took part in an open-label pilot trial in which moderate-to-severe alopecia areata was treated with oral tofacitinib at 5 to 10 mg twice daily. Tofacitinib was given for 6 to 18 months, followed by 6 months of follow-up off drug to assess delayed response and recurrence. Disease severity in treated patients was measured with the SALT score, which quantifies the percentage of affected scalp surface area. The study used high-throughput TCRbeta sequencing to examine T cell clonal expansion in alopecia areata, in both the C3H/HeJ mouse model and human patients. In humans, TCRbeta sequencing was performed on scalp tissue and on sorted CD4+ and CD8+ peripheral blood T cells from healthy controls and from patients with patchy or totalis/universalis alopecia areata. Tofacitinib-treated patients had biopsies at baseline and at 4 and 24 weeks of treatment, with a later scalp biopsy in several patients. Scalp clonality was compared across normal scalp (n=4), patchy alopecia areata scalp (n=8), and alopecia totalis/universalis scalp (n=8). RNA was obtained with the PAXgene miRNA kit for fixed scalp, the miRNeasy kit for PBMCs, and the RNeasy kit for mouse skin. TCRbeta CDR3 regions were amplified by immunoSEQ multiplex PCR using 35 Vbeta forward and 13 Jbeta reverse primers. Overall study outcomes, separate from this receptor: TCR sequences shared between patients were less clear than in mice, possibly partly because of HLA diversity in the patient population. During tofacitinib treatment, many expanded lesional clones remained in scalp and blood, and this persistence may partly explain relapse after treatment is stopped. Compared with normal scalp, lesional scalp had higher clonality and more expanded CD8+ clones, particularly in alopecia totalis/universalis, a pattern that suggests antigenic drive. Because the treated cohort was small and had only one nonresponder, larger studies are needed to examine links between baseline CD8+ expansion and response. Unlike mouse skin, where gammadelta T cells dominate, normal human skin contains resident alphabeta T cells that get sequenced too, which complicates analysis of the scalp TCR repertoire. Tofacitinib significantly lowered scalp clonality and the number of expanded CD8+ clones among the top 100 scalp clones.

This sample's treatment or condition label indicates: oral pan-JAK inhibitor, 5-10 mg twice daily. Peripheral blood and lesional scalp punch biopsies were obtained from patients with alopecia areata. After PBMCs were isolated by density centrifugation and stained for CD3, CD4 and CD8, a FACSAria was used to sort CD4+ and CD8+ T cells. Library prep was done by the immunoSEQ multiplex PCR assay. To provide template for TCR sequencing, every sample had RNA extracted and reverse transcribed into cDNA. First-strand cDNA was synthesized using SuperScript III with a 2:1 mix of oligo-dT and random hexamers. Amplification bias was assessed with a synthetic immune receptor repertoire, and residual bias was removed computationally. In the paper's pipeline: Raw reads were preprocessed for error removal, and CDR3 was defined according to IMGT conventions as running from the conserved cysteine to phenylalanine. Clonality was computed as 1 minus the Shannon entropy, with the entropy normalized by log2 of the number of productive unique TCRs. Whether scalp clones were CD4 or CD8 was inferred by matching scalp TCRbeta sequences against CD4 and CD8 repertoires sorted from blood. In its TCRdb copy, this immuneACCESS table keeps in-frame sequences only and misses some clones. Where compared with another copy, unresolved V genes explain less than half of these, and the others have no known cause. The DNA was the basis for D and trimming; V, J and clone size are from that table. This sample lists 150,000 to 200,000 clones; more than 55% were detected once. Of the sample, about 1.3% is held by the ten largest clones.

Per the germline V gene, MNHNS is the CDR1 and SASEGT is the CDR2. Trimming costs V 1 base and J 6 bases, and their ends lie 15 bases apart. The cysteine opens and the phenylalanine closes a CDR3 of 16 amino acids. Only the CDR3 portion is preserved as DNA: 48 bases, with reading frame beginning at the first base. The chain is assembled from TRBV6-1 and TRBJ2-2; TRBD2 is possibly the D segment (6 matching bases). This TCR was sampled from a human donor with alopecia areata. The sample consisted of CD4+ T cells sorted from blood, taken between weeks 47 and 50, from a patient treated with tofacitinib. The DNA is TGTGCCAGCAGTGAAGGGCGGGGTAGCGGCGCCGGGGAGCTGTTTTTT. Translated, it gives CASSEGRGSGAGELFF.